This T cell receptor beta chain was sequenced in a study of T cell repertoires in cytomegalovirus infection. Study as a whole: Through public TCR beta signatures, both CMV infection and matching HLA type were indicated. Study results and limitations: Clonotype analysis showed dominance of the ex vivo response by HLA-C-restricted CMV-specific TCR beta clonotypes.

As to this clonotype: The antigen remains unidentified. An end of the junction does not agree with germline; a read error may underlie this.

TCRdb reanalysed the reads using MiXCR and keeps one entry per CDR3 protein. Of about 830,000 distinct CDR3 sequences listed, 32% are singletons. The CDR3 length is 16 residues. CDR1 is SSHAT, CDR2 FNYEAQ, per germline (reference sequence). The chain has TRBV7-7 and TRBJ2-1; 9 nucleotides agree with TRBD2. This TCR was recovered from a human donor in good health (CMV status not recorded). Some clones in this sample may be carry-over from other donors' samples. This material consisted of cultured CD8+ T cells from PBMCs, taken from culture after CMV antigen stimulation. In DNA, the CDR3 is TGTGCTAGCAGCTTAAGGCCTAGCGGGGCCTACAATGAGCAGTTCTTC. Its translation is CASSLRPSGAYNEQFF.